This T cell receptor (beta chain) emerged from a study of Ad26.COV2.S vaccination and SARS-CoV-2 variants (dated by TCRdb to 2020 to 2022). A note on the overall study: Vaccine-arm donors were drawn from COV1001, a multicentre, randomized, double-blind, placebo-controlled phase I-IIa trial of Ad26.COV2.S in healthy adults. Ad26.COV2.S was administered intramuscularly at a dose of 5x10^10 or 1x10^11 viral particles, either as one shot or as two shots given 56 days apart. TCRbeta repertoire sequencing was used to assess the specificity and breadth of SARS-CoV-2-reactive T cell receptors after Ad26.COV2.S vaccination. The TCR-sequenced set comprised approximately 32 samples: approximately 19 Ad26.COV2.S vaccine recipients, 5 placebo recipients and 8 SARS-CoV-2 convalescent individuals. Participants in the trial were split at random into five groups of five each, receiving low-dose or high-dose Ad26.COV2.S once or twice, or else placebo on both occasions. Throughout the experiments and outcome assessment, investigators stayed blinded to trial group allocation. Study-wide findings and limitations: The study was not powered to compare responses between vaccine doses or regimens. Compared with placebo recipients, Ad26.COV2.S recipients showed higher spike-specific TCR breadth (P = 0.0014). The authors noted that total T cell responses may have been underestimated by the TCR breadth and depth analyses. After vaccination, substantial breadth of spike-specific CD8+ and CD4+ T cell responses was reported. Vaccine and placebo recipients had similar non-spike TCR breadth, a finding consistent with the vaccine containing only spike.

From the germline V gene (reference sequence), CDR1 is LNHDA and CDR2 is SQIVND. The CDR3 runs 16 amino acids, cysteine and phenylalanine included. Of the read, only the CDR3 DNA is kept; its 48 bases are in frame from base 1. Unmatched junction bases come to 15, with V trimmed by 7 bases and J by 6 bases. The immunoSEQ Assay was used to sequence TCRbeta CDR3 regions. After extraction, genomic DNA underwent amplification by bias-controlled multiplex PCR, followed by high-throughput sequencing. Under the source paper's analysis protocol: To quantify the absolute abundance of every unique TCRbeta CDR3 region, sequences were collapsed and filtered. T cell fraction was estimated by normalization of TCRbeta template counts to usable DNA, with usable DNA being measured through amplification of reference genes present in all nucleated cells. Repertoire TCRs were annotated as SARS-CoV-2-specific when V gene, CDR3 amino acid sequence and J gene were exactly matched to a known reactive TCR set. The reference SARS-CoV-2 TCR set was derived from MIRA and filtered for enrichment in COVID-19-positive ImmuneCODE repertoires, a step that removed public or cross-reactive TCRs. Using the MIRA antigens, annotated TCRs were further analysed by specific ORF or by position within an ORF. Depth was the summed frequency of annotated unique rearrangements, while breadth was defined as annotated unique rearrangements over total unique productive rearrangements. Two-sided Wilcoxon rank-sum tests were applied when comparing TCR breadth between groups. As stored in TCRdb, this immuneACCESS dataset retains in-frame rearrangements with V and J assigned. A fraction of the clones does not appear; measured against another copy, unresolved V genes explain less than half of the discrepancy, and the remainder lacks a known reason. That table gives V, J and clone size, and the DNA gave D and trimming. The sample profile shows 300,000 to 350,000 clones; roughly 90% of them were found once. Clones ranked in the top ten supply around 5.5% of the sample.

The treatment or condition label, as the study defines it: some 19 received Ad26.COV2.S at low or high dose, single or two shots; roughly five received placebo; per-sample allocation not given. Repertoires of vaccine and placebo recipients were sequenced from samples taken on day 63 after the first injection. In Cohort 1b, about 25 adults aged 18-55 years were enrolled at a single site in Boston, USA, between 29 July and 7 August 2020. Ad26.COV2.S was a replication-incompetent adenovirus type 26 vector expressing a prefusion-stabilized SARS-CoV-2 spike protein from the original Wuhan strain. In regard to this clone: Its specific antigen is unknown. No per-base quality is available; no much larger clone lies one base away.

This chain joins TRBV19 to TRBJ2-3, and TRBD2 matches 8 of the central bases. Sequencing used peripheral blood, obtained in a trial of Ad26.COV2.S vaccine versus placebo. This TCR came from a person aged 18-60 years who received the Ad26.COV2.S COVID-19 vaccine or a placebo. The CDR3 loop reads CASTPQTGGPLDTQYF. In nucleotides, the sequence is TGTGCCAGTACCCCTCAGACGGGAGGGCCATTGGATACGCAGTATTTT.